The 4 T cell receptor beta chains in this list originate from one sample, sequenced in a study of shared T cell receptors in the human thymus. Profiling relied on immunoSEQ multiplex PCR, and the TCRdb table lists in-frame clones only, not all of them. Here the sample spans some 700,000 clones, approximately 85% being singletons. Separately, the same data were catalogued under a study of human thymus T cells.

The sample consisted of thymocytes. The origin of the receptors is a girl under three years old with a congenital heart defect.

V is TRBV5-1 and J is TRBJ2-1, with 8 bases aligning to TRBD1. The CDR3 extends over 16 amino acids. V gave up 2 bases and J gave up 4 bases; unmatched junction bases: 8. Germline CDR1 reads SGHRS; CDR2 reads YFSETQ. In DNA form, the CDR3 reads TGCGCCAGCAGCTTAAGGGGTCGGGACAGGTACAATGAGCAGTTCTTC. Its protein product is CASSLRGRDRYNEQFF.

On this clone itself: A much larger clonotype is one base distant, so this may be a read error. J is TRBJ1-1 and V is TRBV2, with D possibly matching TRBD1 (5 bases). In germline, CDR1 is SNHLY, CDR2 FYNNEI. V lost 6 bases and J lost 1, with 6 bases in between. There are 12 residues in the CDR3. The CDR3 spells CASRTGNTEAFF. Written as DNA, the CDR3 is TGTGCCAGCAGAACAGGGAACACTGAAGCTTTCTTT.

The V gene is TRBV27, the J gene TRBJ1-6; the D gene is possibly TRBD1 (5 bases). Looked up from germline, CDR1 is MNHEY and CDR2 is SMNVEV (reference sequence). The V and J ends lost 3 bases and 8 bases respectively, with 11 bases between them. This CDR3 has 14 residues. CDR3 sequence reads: CASSFAGTDSPLHF. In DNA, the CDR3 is TGTGCCAGCAGTTTTGCGGGGACGGATTCACCCCTCCACTTT.

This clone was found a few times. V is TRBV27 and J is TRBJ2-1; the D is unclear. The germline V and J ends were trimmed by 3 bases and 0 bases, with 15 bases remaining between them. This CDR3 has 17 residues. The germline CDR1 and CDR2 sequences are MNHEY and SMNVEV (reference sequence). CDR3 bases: TGTGCCAGCAGTTTCAACCGTCCCTTGAGCTCCTACAATGAGCAGTTCTTC. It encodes CASSFNRPLSSYNEQFF.